This T cell receptor (beta chain) derives from a study of CD8 T cells in ankylosing spondylitis. Notes on this clonotype: Its antigen is unknown.

Each TCR beta library was made by quantitative 5'-RACE that incorporated molecular barcodes. TCRdb re-called the 5' RACE reads with MiXCR, one entry per CDR3 protein. The sample includes under 250,000 distinct CDR3 sequences, more than 25% of them seen just once. Germline V CDR1 and CDR2: SQVTM, ANQGSEA. The CDR3 spans 12 residues. General study findings and limits: Researchers reportedly found disease-linked clones significantly enriched in matched ankylosing spondylitis synovial fluid.

The chain couples TRBV29-1 to TRBJ2-3, with TRBD1 identical over 8 bases. The TCR originated in a male donor with ankylosing spondylitis or in good health (not recorded which). The sample consisted of blood, either unsorted or a sorted T cell fraction (not recorded which). The CDR3 reads CTAGQGSDTQYF. DNA for the CDR3: TGCACCGCTGGACAGGGTTCAGATACGCAGTATTTT.